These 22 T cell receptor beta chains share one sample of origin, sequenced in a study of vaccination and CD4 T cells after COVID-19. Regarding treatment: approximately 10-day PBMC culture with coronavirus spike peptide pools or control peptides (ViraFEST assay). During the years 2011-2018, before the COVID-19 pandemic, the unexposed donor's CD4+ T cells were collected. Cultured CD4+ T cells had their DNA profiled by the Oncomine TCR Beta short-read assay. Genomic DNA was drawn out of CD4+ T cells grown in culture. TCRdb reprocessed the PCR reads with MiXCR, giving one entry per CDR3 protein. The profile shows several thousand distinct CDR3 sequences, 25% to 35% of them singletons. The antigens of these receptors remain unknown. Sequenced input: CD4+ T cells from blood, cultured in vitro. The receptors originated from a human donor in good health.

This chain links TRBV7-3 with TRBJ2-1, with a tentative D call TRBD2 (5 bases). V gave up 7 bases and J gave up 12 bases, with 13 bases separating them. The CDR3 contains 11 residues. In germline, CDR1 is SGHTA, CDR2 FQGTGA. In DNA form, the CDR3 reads TGTGCCAGCACTAGGATGAGCGGGCAGTTCTTC. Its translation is CASTRMSGQFF.

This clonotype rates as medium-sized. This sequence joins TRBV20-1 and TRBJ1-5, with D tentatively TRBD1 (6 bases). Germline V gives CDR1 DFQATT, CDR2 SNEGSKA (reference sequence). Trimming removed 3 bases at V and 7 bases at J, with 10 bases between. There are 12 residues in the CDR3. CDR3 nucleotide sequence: TGCAGTGCTAGGACAGGAATACAGCCCCAGCATTTT. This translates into CSARTGIQPQHF.

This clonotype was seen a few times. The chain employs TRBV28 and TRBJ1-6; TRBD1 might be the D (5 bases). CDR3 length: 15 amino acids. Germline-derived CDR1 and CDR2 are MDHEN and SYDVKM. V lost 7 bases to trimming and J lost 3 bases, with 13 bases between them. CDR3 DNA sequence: TGTGCCAGCATTTCGGCGGGGGGCTATAATTCACCCCTCCACTTT. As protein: CASISAGGYNSPLHF.

CDR3 loop: CAITDRGKTGELFF. CDR3 sequence (DNA): TGTGCCATCACTGACAGGGGGAAAACCGGGGAGCTGTTTTTT. The chain carries TRBV10-3 and TRBJ2-2; 9 positions agree with TRBD1. The CDR3 has 14 amino acids. Unmatched junction bases numbered 5, after V lost 7 bases and J lost 5 bases. Germline values: CDR1 ENHRY, CDR2 SYGVKD.

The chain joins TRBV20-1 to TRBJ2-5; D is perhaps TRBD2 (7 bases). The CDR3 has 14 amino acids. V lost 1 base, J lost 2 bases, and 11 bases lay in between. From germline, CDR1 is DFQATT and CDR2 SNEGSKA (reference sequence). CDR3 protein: CSARGGGRQETQYF. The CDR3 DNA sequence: TGCAGTGCTAGAGGGGGGGGGCGGCAAGAGACCCAGTACTTC.

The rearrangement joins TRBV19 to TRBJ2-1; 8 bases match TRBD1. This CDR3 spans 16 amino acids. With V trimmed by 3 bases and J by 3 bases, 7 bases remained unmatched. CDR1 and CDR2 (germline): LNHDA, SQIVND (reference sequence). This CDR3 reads CASSMGQANLYNEQFF. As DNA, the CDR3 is TGTGCCAGTAGTATGGGACAGGCTAATCTCTACAATGAGCAGTTCTTC.

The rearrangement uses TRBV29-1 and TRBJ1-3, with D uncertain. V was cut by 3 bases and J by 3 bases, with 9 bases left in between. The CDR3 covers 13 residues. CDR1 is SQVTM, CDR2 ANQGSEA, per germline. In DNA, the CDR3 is TGCAGCGTTGATCTCGAGGGTGGAAACACCATATATTTT. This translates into CSVDLEGGNTIYF.

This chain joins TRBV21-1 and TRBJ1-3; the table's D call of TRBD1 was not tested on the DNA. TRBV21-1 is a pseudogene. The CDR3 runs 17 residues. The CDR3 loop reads CASSKDYRALTGNTIYF. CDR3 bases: TGTGCCAGCAGCAAAGATTACAGGGCTCTTACTGGAAACACCATATATTTT.

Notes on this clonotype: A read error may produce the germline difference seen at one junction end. The CDR3 coding sequence is TGTGCCAGCAGCTCACCGGGCCACTCCAGCTTC. Its protein is CASSSPGHSSF. J is TRBJ2-7 and V is TRBV7-9; D is ambiguous. The CDR3 loop spans 11 amino acids. Per the germline V gene, CDR1 is SEHNR and CDR2 is FQNEAQ (reference sequence). The entire variable domain, with the rest obtained from reference TRBV7-9 and TRBJ2-7, is as follows: DTGVSQNPRHKITKRGQNVTFRCDPISEHNRLYWYRQTLGQGPEFLTYFQNEAQLEKSRLLSDRFSAERPKGSFSTLEIQRTEQGDSAMYLCASSSPGHSSFGPGTRLTVT.

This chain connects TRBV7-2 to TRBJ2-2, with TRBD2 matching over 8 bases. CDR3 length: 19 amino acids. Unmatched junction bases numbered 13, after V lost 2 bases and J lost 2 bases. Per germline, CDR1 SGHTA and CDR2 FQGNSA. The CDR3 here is CASSLIVVGGRLNTGELFF. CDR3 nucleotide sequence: TGTGCCAGCAGCTTAATTGTCGTCGGCGGGAGGCTCAACACCGGGGAGCTGTTTTTT.

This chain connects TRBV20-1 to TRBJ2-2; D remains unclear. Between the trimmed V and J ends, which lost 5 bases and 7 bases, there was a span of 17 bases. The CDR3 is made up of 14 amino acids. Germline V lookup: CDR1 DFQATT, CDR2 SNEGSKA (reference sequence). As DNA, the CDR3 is TGCAGTGCTCCGGTGGGGTCCCAAGGCGGGGAGCTGTTTTTT. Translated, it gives CSAPVGSQGGELFF.

CDR3 sequence reads: CASSLRTSGLNTGELFF. The DNA of the CDR3 is TGTGCCAGCAGCTTAAGGACTAGCGGGTTGAACACCGGGGAGCTGTTTTTT. This chain connects TRBV5-6 to TRBJ2-2; 11 bases match TRBD2. V shed 2 bases, J shed 1 base, and the junction held 4 bases outside the gene matches. Germline V gene data show CDR1 as SGHDT and CDR2 as YYEEEE. The CDR3 runs to 17 residues.

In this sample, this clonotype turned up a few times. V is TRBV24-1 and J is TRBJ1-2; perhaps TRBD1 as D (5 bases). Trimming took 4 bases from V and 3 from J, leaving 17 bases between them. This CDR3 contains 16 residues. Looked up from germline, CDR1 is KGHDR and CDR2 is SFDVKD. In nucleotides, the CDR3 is TGTGCCACCAGTGACAAAAAGGCAGGGCCAGACTATGGCTACACCTTC. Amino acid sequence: CATSDKKAGPDYGYTF.

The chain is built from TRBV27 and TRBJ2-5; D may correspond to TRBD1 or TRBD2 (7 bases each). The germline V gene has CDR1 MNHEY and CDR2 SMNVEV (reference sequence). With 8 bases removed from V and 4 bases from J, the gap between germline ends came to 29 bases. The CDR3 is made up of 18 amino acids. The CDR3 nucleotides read TGTGCCAGCGGAGAGGGGGGGGCCTACAGGGGTTGGGGAGAGACCCAGTACTTC. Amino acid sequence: CASGEGGAYRGWGETQYF.

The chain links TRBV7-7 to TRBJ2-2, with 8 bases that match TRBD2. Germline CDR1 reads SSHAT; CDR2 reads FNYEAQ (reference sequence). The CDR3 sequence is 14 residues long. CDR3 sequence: CAVGGLGVAGELFF. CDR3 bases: TGTGCTGTTGGGGGACTAGGGGTTGCCGGGGAGCTGTTTTTT.

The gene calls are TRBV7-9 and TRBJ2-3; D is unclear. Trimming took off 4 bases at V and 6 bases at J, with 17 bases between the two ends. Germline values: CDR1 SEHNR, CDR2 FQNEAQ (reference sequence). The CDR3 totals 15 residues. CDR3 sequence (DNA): TGTGCCAGCAGCTCAGCCAACCTGGGGTTGGATACGCAGTATTTT. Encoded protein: CASSSANLGLDTQYF.

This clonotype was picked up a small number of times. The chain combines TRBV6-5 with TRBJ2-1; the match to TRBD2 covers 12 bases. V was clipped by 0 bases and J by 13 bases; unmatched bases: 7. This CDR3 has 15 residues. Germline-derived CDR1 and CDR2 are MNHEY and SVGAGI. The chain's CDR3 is CASSYSASGRAGQFF. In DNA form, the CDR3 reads TGTGCCAGCAGTTACTCGGCTAGCGGGAGGGCCGGACAGTTCTTC.

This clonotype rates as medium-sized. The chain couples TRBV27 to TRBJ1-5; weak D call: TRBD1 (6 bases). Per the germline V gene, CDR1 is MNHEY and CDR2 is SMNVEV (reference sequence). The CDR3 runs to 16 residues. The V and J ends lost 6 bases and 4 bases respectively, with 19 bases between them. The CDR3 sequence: CASSSLGGPPNQPQHF. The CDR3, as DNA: TGTGCCAGCAGCTCTTTGGGGGGGCCACCGAATCAGCCCCAGCATTTT.

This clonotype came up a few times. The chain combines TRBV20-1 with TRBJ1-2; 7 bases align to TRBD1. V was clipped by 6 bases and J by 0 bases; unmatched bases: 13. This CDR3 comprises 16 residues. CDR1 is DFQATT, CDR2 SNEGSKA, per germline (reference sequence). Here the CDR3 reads CSAMGTAGLANYGYTF. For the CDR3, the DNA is TGCAGTGCAATGGGGACAGCTGGGCTAGCTAACTATGGCTACACCTTC.

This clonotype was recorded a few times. Here the CDR3 DNA reads TGTGCCAGCAGCCTTAGGACGGAGACCCAGTACTTC. It specifies CASSLRTETQYF. The rearrangement joins TRBV7-2 to TRBJ2-5; no firm D call. V was cut by 5 bases and J by 5 bases, with 9 bases left in between. Germline V gene data show CDR1 as SGHTA and CDR2 as FQGNSA. The CDR3 sequence is 12 residues long.

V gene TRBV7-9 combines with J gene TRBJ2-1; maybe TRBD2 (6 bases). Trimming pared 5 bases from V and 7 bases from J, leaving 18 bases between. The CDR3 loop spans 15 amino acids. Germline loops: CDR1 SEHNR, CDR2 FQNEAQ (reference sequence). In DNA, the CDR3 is TGTGCCAGCAGCCCCCCCTTCCGACTAGGGAATGAGCAGTTCTTC. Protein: CASSPPFRLGNEQFF.

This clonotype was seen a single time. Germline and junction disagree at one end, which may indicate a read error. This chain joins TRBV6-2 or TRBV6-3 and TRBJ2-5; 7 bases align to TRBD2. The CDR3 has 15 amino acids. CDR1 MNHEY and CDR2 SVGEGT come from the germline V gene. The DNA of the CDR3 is TGTGCCGGCAGTTACTCGGAGGGAGGGCCGGAGACCCAGTACTTC. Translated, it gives CAGSYSEGGPETQYF.